Below, one T cell receptor beta chain is given with its context. Its antigen remains unknown. The CDR3 regions of TCR beta were amplified from RNA transcripts. Using the HTBI primer set, a first-round RT-PCR was run on the TCR CDR3. Each CDR3 protein gets one entry after TCRdb re-called the multiplex PCR reads with MiXCR. Among roughly 520,000 distinct CDR3 sequences listed, roughly a quarter were seen once. The data were taken from a study of T cells in Graves' hyperthyroidism and ophthalmopathy. Study-wide context: It was at initial diagnosis, before any treatment, that peripheral blood was collected. The study, taken as a whole, reports: A median roughly six months before onset, the model predicted ophthalmopathy.

V was trimmed by 2 bases and J by 6 bases, leaving 14 bases between them. The CDR3 contains 15 residues. This TCR derives from a young woman with Graves' ophthalmopathy. The sample comprised blood. J is TRBJ1-5 and V is TRBV12-3 or TRBV12-4, with a tentative D call TRBD1 (5 bases). The CDR3 protein is CASSLLGQGRQPQHF. CDR3 DNA: TGTGCCAGCAGTTTACTTGGGCAGGGCCGTCAGCCCCAGCATTTT.